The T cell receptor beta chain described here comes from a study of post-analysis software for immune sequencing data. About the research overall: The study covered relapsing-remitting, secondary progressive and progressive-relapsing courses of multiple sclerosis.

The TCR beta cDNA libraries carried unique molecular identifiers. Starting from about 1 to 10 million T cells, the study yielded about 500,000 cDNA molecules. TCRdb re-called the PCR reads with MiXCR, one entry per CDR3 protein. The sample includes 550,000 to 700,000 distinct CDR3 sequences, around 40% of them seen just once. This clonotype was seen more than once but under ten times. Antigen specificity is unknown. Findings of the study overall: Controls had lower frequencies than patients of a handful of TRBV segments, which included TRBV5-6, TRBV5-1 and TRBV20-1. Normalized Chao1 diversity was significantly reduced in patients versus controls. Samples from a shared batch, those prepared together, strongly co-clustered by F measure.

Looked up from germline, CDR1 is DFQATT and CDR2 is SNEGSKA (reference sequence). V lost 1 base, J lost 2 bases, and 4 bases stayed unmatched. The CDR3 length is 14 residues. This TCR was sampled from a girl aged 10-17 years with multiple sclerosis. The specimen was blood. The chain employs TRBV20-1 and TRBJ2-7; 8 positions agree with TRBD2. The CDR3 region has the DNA TGCAGTGCTAGAGGTCCAGCGGGAGCCTACGAGCAGTACTTC. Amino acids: CSARGPAGAYEQYF.